This TCR beta chain stems from a study of regulatory T cells in long-lasting Graves disease. Stated time point: persistent/refractory GD, antithyroid drugs over 5 years with positive TRAb. RNA extracted from PBMCs served as the sequencing template. A roughly 10-milliliter sample of peripheral blood was drawn into EDTA tubes. After removal of 6 bases from V and 4 bases from J, the junction contained 7 bases not matched to a gene. The CDR3 is 15 amino acids. CDR1 SNHLY and CDR2 FYNNEI come from the germline V gene. Combining iRepertoire HTBI primers with Arm-PCR of CDR3 regions, the authors built TCR beta libraries. TCRdb re-called the multiplex PCR reads through MiXCR, storing one row per CDR3 protein. The sample includes about 300,000 distinct CDR3 sequences, 22% seen only once; the top ten take 56%. Study findings and constraints: Patients with persistent disease showed a bias toward TRBV28, TRBJ1-2 and TRBJ2-5. Reduced TCR diversity was observed in persistent Graves' patients versus newly diagnosed patients. Comparison showed that persistent patients shared more public clonotypes (2,741) than new patients (about 970).

This clonotype has at least ten counts. Its antigen is not known. V and J are TRBV2 and TRBJ2-2; 8 bases align to TRBD2. The sample consisted of peripheral blood mononuclear cells (PBMCs), taken when the disease was refractory, from a patient treated with antithyroid drugs. The source of this sequence is a female donor with Graves disease. The CDR3 loop is CASRAGTRSTGELFF. The CDR3 coding sequence is TGTGCCAGCAGGGCCGGGACTAGGAGCACCGGGGAGCTGTTTTTT.